The 7 T cell receptor beta chains reported below all come from one sample, sequenced in a study of T-cell memory formation after mild COVID-19. In TCRdb, the 5' RACE reads were re-called with MiXCR into one record per CDR3 protein. Altogether some 310,000 distinct CDR3 sequences are present, less than 25% being singletons, with the ten largest covering 20% to 25%. The sequenced sample was PBMCs or a T cell subset sorted from them (not recorded which). The receptors were gathered from a man aged 18 to 30 who had mild COVID-19 (a few samples of this study predate the infection). Cell type and time point are not known.

This clonotype has ten or more counts. The chain carries TRBV5-1 and TRBJ2-7; D is uncertain. V lost 0 bases and J lost 1, with 11 bases in between. The CDR3 covers 15 residues. Germline V CDR1 and CDR2: SGHRS, YFSETQ. The CDR3: CASSLDPQRSYEQYV. Here the CDR3 DNA reads TGCGCCAGCAGCTTGGACCCCCAGCGTTCCTACGAGCAGTACGTC.

The chain is built from TRBV6-1 and TRBJ1-2; no clear D gene. Germline CDR1 reads MNHNS; CDR2 reads SASEGT. The germline V and J ends were trimmed by 7 bases and 5 bases, with 14 bases remaining between them. This CDR3 has 13 residues. This CDR3 reads CASTYERAYGYTF. For the CDR3, the DNA is TGTGCCAGCACCTACGAGAGGGCTTATGGCTACACCTTC.

This clonotype has just a few counts. The chain is built from TRBV18 and TRBJ2-1; 7 bases align to TRBD1. V shed 5 bases, J shed 8 bases, and the junction held 6 bases outside the gene matches. Germline CDR1 reads KGHSH; CDR2 reads LQKENI. The CDR3 has 13 amino acids. CDR3 DNA: TGTGCCAGCTCATTTGACAGGGCCGATGAGCAGTTCTTC. This gives the protein CASSFDRADEQFF.

The chain has TRBV7-2 and TRBJ1-1, with a weak D call TRBD1 (6 bases). CDR1 SGHTA and CDR2 FQGNSA come from the germline V gene. This CDR3 has 17 amino acids. Trimming took 2 bases from V and 10 from J, leaving 26 bases between them. CDR3 in DNA: TGTGCCAGCAGCTTACGAGTCCTGGGGCCAGGCGGGGGGGCAGCTTTCTTT. Its protein is CASSLRVLGPGGGAAFF.

As for this clonotype: One base away lies a much larger clone, so this may be a sequencing read error. The V call is TRBV6-6, the J call TRBJ1-2; D gene unclear. CDR1 and CDR2 (germline): MNHNY, SVGAGI (reference sequence). The CDR3 consists of 12 residues. The germline V and J ends were trimmed by 6 bases and 4 bases, with 9 bases remaining between them. The CDR3: CASSPDAYGYTF. CDR3 sequence (DNA): TGTGCCAGCAGCCCGGACGCCTATGGCTACACCTTC.

This CDR3 reads CASSLAPGVNTEAFF. Written as DNA, the CDR3 is TGTGCCAGCAGCTTAGCTCCAGGAGTGAACACTGAAGCTTTCTTT. The gene calls are TRBV7-2 and TRBJ1-1; D unresolved. V was pared by 0 bases and J by 0 bases, with 8 bases between. This CDR3 spans 15 amino acids. Germline loops: CDR1 SGHTA, CDR2 FQGNSA.

This clonotype was picked up many times. The germline gene is not matched at one end of the junction; a read error may be the cause. The chain recombines TRBV27 with TRBJ2-5; TRBD1 is a possible D gene (5 bases). This CDR3 comprises 12 residues. Germline loops: CDR1 MNHEY, CDR2 SMNVEV (reference sequence). The CDR3 is CASSFQGETQYF. The DNA of the CDR3 is TGCGCCAGCAGCTTTCAGGGAGAGACCCAGTACTTC.